The 14 T cell receptor beta chains reported below all come from one sample, sequenced in a study of cytomegalovirus exposure and HLA in healthy donors. Researchers ran the PCR with 60 Vbeta and 13 Jbeta primers. TCRdb keeps only in-frame clones here, not all; method: immunoSEQ multiplex PCR. In the table there are around 150,000 clones, 79% of which are singletons. The sequenced sample consisted of PBMCs. The receptor set was obtained from a man aged 50-59 years in good health and CMV-seropositive.

To note about this clone: This same CDR3 is encoded by further DNA sequences in the sample. The V call is TRBV28, the J call TRBJ1-2, with D hard to call. Germline CDR1 and CDR2: MDHEN and SYDVKM. The V end was cut by 2 bases, the J end by 8 bases, with 9 bases between. CDR3 length: 12 residues. The CDR3 spells CASSLRGYGYTF. CDR3 coding DNA: TGTGCCAGCAGTTTACGGGGATACGGCTACACCTTC.

This clone was counted between two and nine times. V gene TRBV19 combines with J gene TRBJ2-1; 10 positions match TRBD2. The CDR3 covers 15 residues. Germline CDR1 LNHDA, CDR2 SQIVND (reference sequence). The V segment lost 4 bases and the J segment 10 bases; nucleotides outside the gene matches: 10. The CDR3 DNA is TGTGCCAGTAGTAGGGGACTAGCGACCAGCGGCGAGCAGTTCTTC. As protein: CASSRGLATSGEQFF.

The V gene is TRBV19, the J gene TRBJ1-6; no reliable D call. Germline lookup yields CDR1 LNHDA and CDR2 SQIVND (reference sequence). The CDR3 has 12 amino acids. V was cut by 5 bases and J by 8 bases, with 7 bases left in between. The CDR3 DNA reads TGTGCCAGTAGTGCCCAGGATTCACCCCTCCACTTT. Residues: CASSAQDSPLHF.

The sample holds a few counts of this clone. This chain joins TRBV18 and TRBJ1-4, with D perhaps TRBD1 (6 bases). The V gene lost 2 bases and the J gene lost 0 bases, with 10 bases spanning the gap. The germline gives CDR1 KGHSH, CDR2 LQKENI. The CDR3 loop spans 16 amino acids. The CDR3 loop is CASSPRQVATNEKLFF. CDR3 sequence (DNA): TGTGCCAGCTCACCAAGACAGGTTGCAACTAATGAAAAACTGTTTTTT.

This chain uses TRBV5-1 with TRBJ1-5; D is unclear. Germline CDR1 reads SGHRS; CDR2 reads YFSETQ. Trimming took 4 bases from V and 2 from J, leaving 10 bases between them. The CDR3 extends over 14 amino acids. The CDR3 nucleotides read TGCGCCAGCAGCCAACGTCCGGGCAATCAGCCCCAGCATTTT. This sequence encodes CASSQRPGNQPQHF.

The chain carries TRBV30 and TRBJ1-1; 7 nucleotides align to TRBD1. The germline V gene has CDR1 GTSNPN and CDR2 SVGIG (reference sequence). Unmatched junction bases numbered 5, after V lost 4 bases and J lost 0 bases. CDR3 length: 14 amino acids. CDR3 sequence reads: CAWNSQGMNTEAFF. CDR3 nucleotide sequence: TGTGCCTGGAACTCACAGGGGATGAACACTGAAGCTTTCTTT.

This rearrangement joins TRBV28 to TRBJ2-7; 8 positions agree with TRBD2. CDR1 and CDR2 from the germline V gene are MDHEN and SYDVKM. This CDR3 comprises 14 residues. V was clipped by 6 bases and J by 2 bases; unmatched bases: 6. Here the CDR3 DNA reads TGTGCCAGCAGACCCACTAGCGGTCCCTACGAGCAGTACTTC. Amino acids: CASRPTSGPYEQYF.

The DNA of the CDR3 is TGTGCCAGCAGTTTAGGGGGCGTGAACACTGAAGCTTTCTTT. Protein product: CASSLGGVNTEAFF. The V gene is TRBV28, the J gene TRBJ1-1, with D maybe TRBD1 (6 bases). V was cut by 2 bases and J by 0 bases, with 7 bases left in between. This CDR3 region has 14 residues. Germline CDR1 and CDR2: MDHEN and SYDVKM.

This clone appeared a few times. Here the CDR3 DNA reads TGTGCCAGCAGCGTAGCTACGGGACTAGCAAGCACAGATACGCAGTATTTT. Amino acid sequence: CASSVATGLASTDTQYF. This chain uses TRBV9 with TRBJ2-3, with TRBD2 identical over 9 bases. The CDR3 is 17 residues long. Trimming at V came to 0 bases and at J to 0 bases, leaving 5 bases not matched to a gene. Germline lookup yields CDR1 SGDLS and CDR2 YYNGEE.

The chain links TRBV29-1 to TRBJ1-4; the D gene is possibly TRBD1 (5 bases). CDR1 SQVTM and CDR2 ANQGSEA come from the germline V gene. The CDR3 has 15 amino acids. V lost 0 bases, J lost 3 bases, and 11 bases lay in between. CDR3 nucleotides: TGCAGCGTTGAAGATGGGAGGACATCTAATGAAAAACTGTTTTTT. This encodes CSVEDGRTSNEKLFF.

This clone was seen a handful of times. The gene calls are TRBV7-2 and TRBJ2-2; 8 nucleotides match TRBD1. The CDR3 contains 15 residues. CDR1 is SGHTA, CDR2 FQGNSA, per germline. After removal of 3 bases from V and 0 bases from J, the junction contained 0 bases not matched to a gene. In DNA form, the CDR3 reads TGTGCCAGCAGCTTGGGACAGGCGAACACCGGGGAGCTGTTTTTT. This codes for CASSLGQANTGELFF.

This chain uses TRBV7-3 with TRBJ2-5, with D tentatively TRBD1 (5 bases). The ends were cut back, 5 bases at V and 2 bases at J, with 9 bases in the middle. The CDR3 loop spans 13 amino acids. Germline assignment: CDR1 SGHTA and CDR2 FQGTGA. DNA for the CDR3: TGTGCCAGCAGCGAACACAGGCAAGAGACCCAGTACTTC. Translation: CASSEHRQETQYF.

CDR3 in DNA: TGTGCCATCAGTGGACAGGACGATAGGGAAAAACTGTTTTTT. As protein: CAISGQDDREKLFF. The J gene is TRBJ1-4, the V gene TRBV10-3, with D possibly TRBD1 on 6 matching bases. The germline gives CDR1 ENHRY, CDR2 SYGVKD. Deletions cut 4 bases from V and 8 bases from J, with 14 bases between. The CDR3 contains 14 residues.

Comments on this clone: This sample includes further DNA sequences coding for the same CDR3. The chain recombines TRBV5-1 with TRBJ2-3, with TRBD2 matching over 10 bases. CDR3 length equals 16 residues. The V and J ends lost 0 bases and 1 base, in that order; junction bases with no gene match: 2. Germline values: CDR1 SGHRS, CDR2 YFSETQ. For the CDR3, the DNA is TGCGCCAGCAGCTTGGCGGGGACTAGCGGCACAGATACGCAGTATTTT. It yields the protein CASSLAGTSGTDTQYF. Using reference TRBV5-1 and TRBJ2-3 for the parts outside the CDR3, the full variable domain is KAGVTQTPRYLIKTRGQQVTLSCSPISGHRSVSWYQQTPGQGLQFLFEYFSETQRNKGNFPGRFSGRQFSNSRSEMNVSTLELGDSALYLCASSLAGTSGTDTQYFGPGTRLTVL.